The entry below gives a single TCR beta chain sequence along with its context. Its antigen is still unknown. Per-base qualities were not stored, and no clone one base away is much larger. This entry belongs to a study of shared clonotypes between healthy human individuals (dated by TCRdb to 2018 to 2020). Regarding the complete study: The cohort included three men and a couple of women between 18 and 49 years of age. Between about 0.94 and 8.9 billion PBMCs per donor were obtained by leukapheresis. Per donor, three plates each were used for CD4 naive and CD4 memory, two for CD8 naive, and one for CD8 memory. To estimate repertoire size and how much clonotypes are shared between individuals, the study performed deep sequencing of blood TCR repertoires from a few healthy adults. To increase sequencing depth and limit assay-specific biases, TCR repertoire library preparation and sequencing were carried out by different laboratories using diverse techniques. Points the paper makes about the study in general: Sampling was limited to blood, and TCR repertoires in tissue likely differ from TCR repertoires in blood. Rarefaction of sorted-subset datasets indicated incomplete sequencing despite the large sequencing depth. Based on pairwise subsampling, the degree of clonotype sharing among donors was expected to be affected by sequencing depth. The small number of donors limited the genetic and exposure-history diversity represented. Sharing across a few donors was observed for 5% to 6.5% of naive CD4, over 3% of naive CD8, 2% to 2.5% of memory CD4, and roughly 0.43% of memory CD8 clonotypes. Compared with non-shared clonotypes, the clonotypes found in all four sorted-subset donors had higher generation probabilities. Larger estimated clonotype richness was generally found for naive subsets than for memory subsets.

The donors were healthy, HIV-negative adults with no recently reported acute infections or vaccinations. Every donor was a Caucasian adult residing in Nashville, Tennessee, USA. CD4+ T cells were enriched by magnetic negative selection, after which naive cells were positively selected on CD45RA and the negative fraction was taken as the memory subset. Blood was obtained by leukapheresis, after which PBMCs were separated by Ficoll-Histopaque density gradient centrifugation and cryopreserved in liquid nitrogen vapor phase. Purity and quantity of every magnetically sorted T cell population were checked by analytical flow cytometry. Genomic DNA was isolated from each sorted fraction and quantified by UV absorbance on a Nanodrop 2000c. CDR1 and CDR2 are read off the germline V gene as MNHEY and SVGAGI. The CDR3 starts with the cysteine, ends with the phenylalanine, and has 15 residues. Here the CDR3 DNA is all that survives: 45 bases in frame from base 1. V is pruned by 5 bases and J by 3 bases, leaving 9 bases of the junction without a gene match.

Using the deep immunoSEQ assay, TCR CDR3 regions were amplified from genomic DNA by multiplex PCR. Extracted genomic DNA from each cell subset was spread evenly across all wells of several immunoSEQ 96-well plates, with each plate serving as a replicate. For sorted subsets, approximately 0.2 ug of genomic DNA, equivalent to around 31,000 T cell genomes, went into each replicate PCR. Purified libraries were quantified with a Qubit 3.0 fluorometer, sized on a Bioanalyzer 2100, and re-quantified with the KAPA Library Quantification kit. Every immunoSEQ 96-well plate was sequenced on a separate single-read 150-cycle Illumina NextSeq 550 flow cell. On the authors' methods: Because the immunoSEQ output included only junctional sequences and no quality scores, the filtering could not be the same as the filtering used for full-length reads. Sequences were annotated with PyIR, a Python wrapper for IgBLAST v1.9, using IMGT germline references to assign V/J genes and CDR3. Any read was removed if the V/J assignment was weak (E-value above 1e-6), the CDR3 was missing, or the read contained stop codons, out-of-frame junctions, or ambiguous translated residues. V3J clonotypes were defined as sequences sharing the same inferred V gene, J gene, and CDR3 amino acid sequence. Percentage overlap between repertoires was computed as shared unique clonotypes divided by the size of the smaller repertoire. RTK rarefaction, the Chao1 estimator, and Recon v2.1 estimates of unobserved clonotypes were used to assess repertoire richness. Generation probabilities were computed with OLGA for all TCRbeta clonotypes obtained by the gDNA method from a few donors. Not all clones reach the TCRdb copy of this immuneACCESS table, which keeps in-frame sequences only. Checked studies attribute under half of the gap to unresolved V genes and leave the rest unexplained. Clone size and the V and J calls come from that table; the DNA yielded D and trimming. A total of over a million clones appear in this sample, about four fifths of them only once. The ten largest clones take up 0.61% of the sample.

This sequence originates from a man between 18 and 29 years old in good health. Some clones in this sample may be carry-over from other donors' samples. The specimen sequenced was memory CD4+ T cells from PBMCs. The cell subset or site label for this specimen denotes: CD45RA-negative fraction. The sequence joins TRBV6-5 to TRBJ1-1, and TRBD1 matches 7 of the central bases. The CDR3 is CASSRQGGWYTEAFF. The nucleotide sequence is given as TGTGCCAGCAGTAGACAGGGAGGGTGGTACACTGAAGCTTTCTTT.